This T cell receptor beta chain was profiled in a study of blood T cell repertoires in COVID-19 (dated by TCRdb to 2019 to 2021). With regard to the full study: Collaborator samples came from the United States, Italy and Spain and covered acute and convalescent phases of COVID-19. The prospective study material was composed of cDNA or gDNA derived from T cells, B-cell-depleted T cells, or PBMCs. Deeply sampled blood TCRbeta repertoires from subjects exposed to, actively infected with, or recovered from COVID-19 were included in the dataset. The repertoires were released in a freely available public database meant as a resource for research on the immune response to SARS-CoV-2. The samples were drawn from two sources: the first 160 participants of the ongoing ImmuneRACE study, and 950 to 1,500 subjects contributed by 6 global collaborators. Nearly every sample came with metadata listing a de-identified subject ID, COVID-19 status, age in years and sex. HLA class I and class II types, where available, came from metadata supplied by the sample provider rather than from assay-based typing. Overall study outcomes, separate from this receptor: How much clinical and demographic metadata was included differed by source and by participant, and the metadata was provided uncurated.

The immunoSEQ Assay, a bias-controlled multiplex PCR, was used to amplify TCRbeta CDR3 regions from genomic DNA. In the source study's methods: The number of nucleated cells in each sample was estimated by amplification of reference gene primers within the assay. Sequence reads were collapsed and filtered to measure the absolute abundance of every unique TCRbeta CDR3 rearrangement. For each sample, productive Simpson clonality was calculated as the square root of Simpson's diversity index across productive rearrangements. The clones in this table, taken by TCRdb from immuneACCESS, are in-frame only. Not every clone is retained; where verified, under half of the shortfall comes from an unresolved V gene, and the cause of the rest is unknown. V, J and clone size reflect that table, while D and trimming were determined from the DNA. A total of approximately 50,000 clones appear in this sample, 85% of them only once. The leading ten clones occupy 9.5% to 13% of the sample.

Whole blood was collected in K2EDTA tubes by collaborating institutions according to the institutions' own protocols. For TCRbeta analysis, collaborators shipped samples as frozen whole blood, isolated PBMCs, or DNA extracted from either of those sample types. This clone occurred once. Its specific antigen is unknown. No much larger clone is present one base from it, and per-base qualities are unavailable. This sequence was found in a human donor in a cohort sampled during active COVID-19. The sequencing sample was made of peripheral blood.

The DNA sequence is given as TGTGCCAGCCGGAATTGGGACAGGCGACGGTGGCTTCAAGAGACCCAGTACTTC. Its translation reads: CASRNWDRRRWLQETQYF. Rearrangement joined TRBV28 to TRBJ2-5, and TRBD1 matches 8 of the central bases. At the junction V is shortened by 8 bases and J by 2 bases; bases outside the gene matches: 19. The germline V gene gives CDR1 as MDHEN and CDR2 as SYDVKM. The CDR3 runs 18 residues from the cysteine to the phenylalanine. CDR3 DNA only is kept here, 54 bases in frame from base 1.